The 29 T cell receptor beta chains below all came from one sample that was sequenced in a study of cytomegalovirus exposure and HLA in healthy donors. PCR employed 60 Vbeta and 13 Jbeta primers. TCRdb's copy holds only in-frame clones and misses some; the assay was immunoSEQ multiplex PCR. This sample has 150,000 to 190,000 clones, with 70% to 90% found just once. The sequencing input was PBMCs. These receptors all come from a woman under 30 in good health and CMV-seronegative.

The gene calls are TRBV6-5 and TRBJ2-1; 8 nucleotides match TRBD1. CDR1 MNHEY and CDR2 SVGAGI come from the germline V gene. The CDR3 has 15 residues. Unmatched junction bases numbered 6, after V lost 7 bases and J lost 1 base. CDR3 protein: CASTDTGGSYNEQFF. CDR3 DNA sequence: TGTGCCAGCACCGATACAGGGGGGTCCTACAATGAGCAGTTCTTC.

The V gene is TRBV10-3, the J gene TRBJ2-7; 9 bases are shared with TRBD2. CDR3 size: 15 residues. Trimming took 0 bases from V and 4 from J; bases not matched to a gene: 4. Germline CDR1 and CDR2: ENHRY and SYGVKD. The CDR3 is CAISESSGSGYEQYF. In DNA, the CDR3 is TGTGCCATCAGTGAGTCTAGCGGGAGTGGGTACGAGCAGTACTTC.

Notes on this clone: One end of the junction varies from germline; a read error may be responsible. The chain has TRBV7-9 and TRBJ1-6; maybe TRBD1 (6 bases). Germline V CDR1 and CDR2: SEHNR, FQNEAQ (reference sequence). CDR3 length: 13 residues. The CDR3 loop reads CSSSLTGKVPLHF. In DNA form, the CDR3 reads TGTTCCAGCAGCTTAACAGGGAAGGTACCCCTCCACTTT. Full variable domain (missing parts from reference TRBV7-9 and TRBJ1-6): DTGVSQNPRHKITKRGQNVTFRCDPISEHNRLYWYRQTLGQGPEFLTYFQNEAQLEKSRLLSDRFSAERPKGSFSTLEIQRTEQGDSAMYLCSSSLTGKVPLHFGNGTRLTVT.

This sequence joins TRBV9 and TRBJ1-2; no definite D call. The CDR3 runs 14 residues. Trimming cost V 0 bases and J 2 bases, with 8 bases left between them. Germline V gives CDR1 SGDLS, CDR2 YYNGEE. CDR3 residues: CASSVVSTNYGYTF. CDR3 bases: TGTGCCAGCAGCGTAGTTAGCACAAACTATGGCTACACCTTC.

The chain recombines TRBV27 with TRBJ1-2; TRBD1 is a possible D gene (5 bases). The CDR3 extends over 12 amino acids. CDR1 is MNHEY and CDR2 is SMNVEV in the germline V gene (reference sequence). V gave up 6 bases and J gave up 9 bases, with 14 bases separating them. The CDR3: CASRPPGDRYTF. DNA of the CDR3: TGTGCCAGCAGACCCCCGGGGGATCGCTACACCTTC.

The rearrangement joins TRBV5-1 to TRBJ1-1; D possibly corresponds to TRBD1 (5 bases). V lost 3 bases, J lost 5 bases, and 14 bases lay in between. The CDR3 totals 14 residues. In germline, CDR1 is SGHRS, CDR2 YFSETQ. This CDR3 reads CASSWGTGGTEAFF. The CDR3, as DNA: TGCGCCAGCAGCTGGGGGACGGGAGGGACTGAAGCTTTCTTT.

This CDR3 is CASSETSGPGDEQFF. The DNA of the CDR3 is TGCGCCAGCAGTGAGACTAGCGGCCCTGGGGATGAGCAGTTCTTC. The rearrangement joins TRBV10-1 to TRBJ2-1, with TRBD2 matching 8 bases. CDR3 length equals 15 residues. J lost 8 bases, V lost 2 bases, and 8 bases had no gene match. Germline V CDR1 and CDR2: WNHNN, SYGVQD (reference sequence).

This clone showed up just once. J is TRBJ1-2 and V is TRBV19; 11 positions match TRBD1. The CDR3 runs 17 residues. The junction had 12 bases not matched to a gene; V was cut back by 8 bases and J by 1 base. Germline CDR1 reads LNHDA; CDR2 reads SQIVND (reference sequence). This chain's CDR3 is CASGPNGQGAFNYGYTF. The CDR3 DNA reads as TGTGCCAGTGGACCGAACGGACAGGGGGCATTTAACTATGGCTACACCTTC. Combining the CDR3 with reference TRBV19 and TRBJ1-2 gives the whole variable domain DGGITQSPKYLFRKEGQNVTLSCEQNLNHDAMYWYRQDPGQGLRLIYYSQIVNDFQKGDIAEGYSVSREKKESFPLTVTSAQKNPTAFYLCASGPNGQGAFNYGYTFGSGTRLTVV.

The chain employs TRBV7-2 and TRBJ2-1; 11 positions agree with TRBD2. The CDR3 length is 17 residues. In germline, CDR1 is SGHTA, CDR2 FQGNSA. J was trimmed by 8 bases and V by 1 base; bases with no gene match: 10. The CDR3 region has the DNA TGTGCCAGCAGCTTAGATAGCGGGAGGGCCTTTTTCTATGAGCAGTTCTTC. Its protein is CASSLDSGRAFFYEQFF.

This clone has only a few counts. The chain joins TRBV27 to TRBJ2-7, with a tentative D call TRBD1 (5 bases). V shed 2 bases and J shed 5 bases, with 16 bases lying between them. The germline V gene has CDR1 MNHEY and CDR2 SMNVEV (reference sequence). CDR3 length: 15 residues. The CDR3 coding sequence is TGTGCCAGCAGTTTAGGCGACAGTAGGTTGGACGAGCAGTACTTC. It is translated as CASSLGDSRLDEQYF.

This sequence joins TRBV5-1 and TRBJ2-3; D is undetermined. This CDR3 is built from 12 residues. V gave up 4 bases and J gave up 0 bases, with 3 bases separating them. Germline CDR1 reads SGHRS; CDR2 reads YFSETQ. The CDR3 spells CASSPSTDTQYF. DNA for the CDR3: TGCGCCAGCAGCCCTAGCACAGATACGCAGTATTTT.

The V gene is TRBV18, the J gene TRBJ2-7, with D possibly matching TRBD2 (6 bases). The CDR3 is 14 residues long. V lost 4 bases and J lost 4, with 14 bases in between. Germline V gives CDR1 KGHSH, CDR2 LQKENI. CDR3 protein: CASSQGSGGYEQYF. In nucleotides, the CDR3 is TGTGCCAGCTCACAGGGTAGCGGCGGGTACGAGCAGTACTTC.

This clone was seen once. V gene TRBV5-1 combines with J gene TRBJ2-7; TRBD1 agrees at 9 bases. Germline V gives CDR1 SGHRS, CDR2 YFSETQ. The CDR3 is 13 amino acids. V was clipped by 5 bases and J by 5 bases; unmatched bases: 5. The CDR3 coding sequence is TGCGCCAGCAGGAGGGACAGGGTGAACGAGCAGTACTTC. Its translation: CASRRDRVNEQYF. Based on the CDR3 plus reference TRBV5-1 and TRBJ2-7, the full variable domain is KAGVTQTPRYLIKTRGQQVTLSCSPISGHRSVSWYQQTPGQGLQFLFEYFSETQRNKGNFPGRFSGRQFSNSRSEMNVSTLELGDSALYLCASRRDRVNEQYFGPGTRLTVT.

This chain joins TRBV11-2 and TRBJ1-5; D is unresolved. This CDR3 has 13 amino acids. V lost 4 bases, J lost 2 bases, and 6 bases lay in between. Germline V gene data show CDR1 as SGHAT and CDR2 as FQNNGV. The CDR3 loop reads CASSSLGNQPQHF. The CDR3 nucleotides read TGTGCCAGCAGCTCCCTTGGCAATCAGCCCCAGCATTTT.

V is TRBV23-1 and J is TRBJ2-1, with 8 bases identical to TRBD2. TRBV23-1 is flagged as an ORF with uncertain function. V was clipped by 0 bases and J by 0 bases; unmatched bases: 13. CDR3 length: 20 residues. The CDR3 reads CASSQSWAGGLPLSYNEQFF. CDR3 nucleotides: TGCGCCAGCAGTCAATCTTGGGCGGGAGGTCTCCCCCTCTCCTACAATGAGCAGTTCTTC.

The chain is built from TRBV2 and TRBJ2-2, with 10 bases aligning to TRBD1. The CDR3 length is 14 residues. J gave up 7 bases and V 7 bases, and 6 bases lay outside the gene matches. Germline-derived CDR1 and CDR2 are SNHLY and FYNNEI. The CDR3 bases are TGTGCCAGCATTGGGACAGGGGCGGACGGGGAGCTGTTTTTT. It translates to CASIGTGADGELFF.

The chain combines TRBV7-2 with TRBJ2-3; the D gene is possibly TRBD1 (6 bases). The germline V and J ends were trimmed by 5 bases and 2 bases, with 14 bases remaining between them. This CDR3 contains 15 residues. CDR1 is SGHTA, CDR2 FQGNSA, per germline. The CDR3 sequence is CASSPQGRDTDTQYF. The CDR3 nucleotides are TGTGCCAGCAGCCCCCAGGGGCGCGACACAGATACGCAGTATTTT.

The V and J genes are TRBV29-1 and TRBJ2-7; no firm D call. Germline values: CDR1 SQVTM, CDR2 ANQGSEA. Trimming removed 4 bases from V and 0 bases from J, with 10 bases in between. The CDR3 has 13 amino acids. The CDR3 DNA reads as TGCAGCGTTGTTCTTCCGGGCTCCTACGAGCAGTACTTC. Protein product: CSVVLPGSYEQYF.

The rearrangement uses TRBV4-1 and TRBJ1-3; D is uncertain. The V end was cut by 0 bases, the J end by 7 bases, with 25 bases between. CDR1 is MGHRA and CDR2 is YSYEKL in the germline V gene. This CDR3 is built from 19 residues. The CDR3 sequence is CASSQEYGREVGLWNTIYF. The CDR3 region has the DNA TGCGCCAGCAGCCAAGAATACGGACGGGAAGTTGGGTTATGGAACACCATATATTTT.

The chain recombines TRBV27 with TRBJ2-1, with TRBD2 identical over 10 bases. Germline CDR1 and CDR2: MNHEY and SMNVEV (reference sequence). Losses at the gene ends were 2 bases for V and 3 bases for J; bases not matched to a gene: 4. This CDR3 comprises 16 residues. The CDR3 nucleotides read TGTGCCAGCAGTTTACTACTAGCGGGGTTCTACAATGAGCAGTTCTTC. Residues: CASSLLLAGFYNEQFF.

This chain joins TRBV7-2 and TRBJ2-7; TRBD2 agrees at 7 bases. Germline V lookup: CDR1 SGHTA, CDR2 FQGNSA. The CDR3 sequence is 14 residues long. Losses at the gene ends were 8 bases for V and 3 bases for J; bases not matched to a gene: 10. The CDR3 reads CASAEGRALYEQYF. The CDR3 nucleotides are TGTGCCAGCGCCGAGGGGAGGGCCCTCTACGAGCAGTACTTC. Complete variable domain (other parts from reference TRBV7-2 and TRBJ2-7): GAGVSQSPSNKVTEKGKDVELRCDPISGHTALYWYRQSLGQGLEFLIYFQGNSAPDKSGLPSDRFSAERTGGSVSTLTIQRTQQEDSAVYLCASAEGRALYEQYFGPGTRLTVT.

The genes are TRBV5-1 and TRBJ2-5, with 10 nucleotides matching TRBD2. V dropped 4 bases and J dropped 1; count of bases not matched to a gene: 7. Germline V CDR1 and CDR2: SGHRS, YFSETQ. This CDR3 region has 16 residues. The CDR3 spells CASSALAGDTQETQYF. The CDR3 nucleotides read TGCGCCAGCAGCGCTCTAGCGGGGGATACCCAAGAGACCCAGTACTTC.

The chain links TRBV7-2 to TRBJ1-4, with D possibly TRBD1 on 5 matching bases. The germline CDR1 and CDR2 sequences are SGHTA and FQGNSA. Trimming took off 5 bases at V and 3 bases at J, with 16 bases between the two ends. This CDR3 spans 16 amino acids. CDR3 in DNA: TGTGCCAGCAGCCCCCACCCCAGGGTAGCTAATGAAAAACTGTTTTTT. It encodes CASSPHPRVANEKLFF.

The genes are TRBV11-2 and TRBJ1-2; TRBD1 agrees at 8 bases. After removal of 0 bases from V and 2 bases from J, the junction contained 5 bases not matched to a gene. CDR3 length: 16 residues. Germline V lookup: CDR1 SGHAT, CDR2 FQNNGV. CDR3 DNA sequence: TGTGCCAGCAGCTTAGAACTATACAGGGGGAACTATGGCTACACCTTC. Translated, it gives CASSLELYRGNYGYTF.

J is TRBJ1-1 and V is TRBV5-1, with D possibly matching TRBD1 (5 bases). From germline, CDR1 is SGHRS and CDR2 YFSETQ. The CDR3 sequence is 14 residues long. Deletions cut 2 bases from V and 0 bases from J, with 8 bases between. Here the CDR3 DNA reads TGCGCCAGCAGCTTCGGCAGGGTGAACACTGAAGCTTTCTTT. Amino acid sequence: CASSFGRVNTEAFF.

The chain is built from TRBV5-1 and TRBJ1-1; tentatively, D is TRBD1 (5 bases). The germline CDR1 and CDR2 sequences are SGHRS and YFSETQ. Trimming removed 5 bases from V and 7 bases from J, with 15 bases in between. The CDR3 totals 13 residues. The CDR3 here is CASSREVRGEAFF. CDR3 sequence (DNA): TGCGCCAGCAGTCGGGAGGTGAGGGGTGAAGCTTTCTTT.

The chain links TRBV7-3 to TRBJ2-6; 9 bases are a match to TRBD1. CDR1 is SGHTA, CDR2 FQGTGA, per germline. This CDR3 region has 17 residues. V dropped 2 bases and J dropped 0; count of bases not matched to a gene: 2. The CDR3 protein is CASSLEGQGSGANVLTF. The CDR3 coding sequence is TGTGCCAGCAGCTTAGAGGGACAGGGCTCTGGGGCCAACGTCCTGACTTTC.

The chain recombines TRBV5-1 with TRBJ2-1; TRBD2 agrees at 13 bases. Germline V gene lookup returns CDR1 SGHRS and CDR2 YFSETQ. This CDR3 is 15 amino acids long. The ends lost 1 base at V and 7 bases at J; junction bases unmatched: 2. The CDR3 spells CASSLRLAGGNEQFF. CDR3 nucleotide sequence: TGCGCCAGCAGCTTGCGACTAGCGGGGGGAAATGAGCAGTTCTTC.

The J gene is TRBJ2-3, the V gene TRBV30; D not certain. Trimming took 2 bases from V and 5 from J, leaving 8 bases between them. The CDR3 contains 12 residues. Germline assignment: CDR1 GTSNPN and CDR2 SVGIG (reference sequence). In DNA form, the CDR3 reads TGTGCCTGGAGTCCCTATAGAGATACGCAGTATTTT. The encoded protein is CAWSPYRDTQYF.